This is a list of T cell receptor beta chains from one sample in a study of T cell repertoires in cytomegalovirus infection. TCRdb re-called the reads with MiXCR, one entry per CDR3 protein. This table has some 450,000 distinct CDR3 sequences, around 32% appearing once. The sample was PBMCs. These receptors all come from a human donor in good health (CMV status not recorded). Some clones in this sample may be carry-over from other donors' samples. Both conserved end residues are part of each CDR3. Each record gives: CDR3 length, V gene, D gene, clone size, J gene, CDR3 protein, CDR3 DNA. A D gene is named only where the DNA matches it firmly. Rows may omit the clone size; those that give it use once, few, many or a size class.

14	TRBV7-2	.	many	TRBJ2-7	CASSLGTDAYEQYF	TGTGCCAGCAGCTTAGGGACGGATGCCTACGAGCAGTACTTC
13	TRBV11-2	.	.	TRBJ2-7	CASSFGENYEQYF	TGTGCCAGCAGCTTCGGCGAAAACTACGAGCAGTACTTC
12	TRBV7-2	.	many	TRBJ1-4	CASSSTGSRLFF	TGTGCCAGCAGCTCCACGGGGAGCCGGCTGTTTTTT
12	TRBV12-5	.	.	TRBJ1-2	CASGVDSYGYTF	TGTGCTAGTGGTGTTGACAGCTATGGCTACACCTTC
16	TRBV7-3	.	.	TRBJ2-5	CAIKSAVAYRKLTQYF	TGTGCCATCAAATCTGCCGTGGCCTACCGCAAATTGACCCAGTACTTC
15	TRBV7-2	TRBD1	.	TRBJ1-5	CASSQFGTGNQPQHF	TGTGCCAGCAGCCAATTTGGGACAGGCAATCAGCCCCAGCATTTT
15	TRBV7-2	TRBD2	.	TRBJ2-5	CSSGLQRGGRETPYF	TGTTCCAGCGGCTTACAGCGGGGGGGGAGAGAGACCCCGTACTTC
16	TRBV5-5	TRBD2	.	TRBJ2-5	CASSSSPQAGVETQYF	TGTGCCAGCAGCTCTTCACCCCAAGCGGGGGTGGAGACCCAGTACTTC
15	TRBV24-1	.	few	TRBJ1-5	CATSEGQYSNQPQHF	TGTGCCACCAGTGAAGGTCAATATAGCAATCAGCCCCAGCATTTT
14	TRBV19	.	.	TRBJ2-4	CASSEDPAKNIQYF	TGTGCCAGTAGTGAGGACCCAGCCAAAAACATTCAGTACTTC
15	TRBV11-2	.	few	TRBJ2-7	CASSFAAESSYEQYF	TGTGCCAGCAGCTTCGCGGCGGAGAGCTCCTACGAGCAGTACTTC
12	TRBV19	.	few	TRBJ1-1	CASSPPGVEAFF	TGTGCCAGTAGCCCCCCGGGCGTTGAAGCTTTCTTT
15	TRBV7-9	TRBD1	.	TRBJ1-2	CASSAPGQPNYGYTF	TGTGCCAGCAGCGCCCCGGGACAGCCAAACTATGGCTACACCTTC
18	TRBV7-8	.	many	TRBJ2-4	CASSFSDGLPLAKNIQYF	TGTGCCAGCAGCTTTAGTGATGGACTACCCTTAGCCAAAAACATTCAGTACTTC
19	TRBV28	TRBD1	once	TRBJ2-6	CASSPLRGTGSGGANVLTF	TGTGCCAGCAGTCCCCTCCGTGGGACAGGGTCCGGTGGGGCCAACGTCCTGACTTTC
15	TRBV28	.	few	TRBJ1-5	CASSTDGDSNQPQHF	TGTGCCAGCAGCACGGACGGGGATAGCAATCAGCCCCAGCATTTT
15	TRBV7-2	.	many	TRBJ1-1	CASSEETGRVSEAFF	TGTGCCAGCAGCGAAGAGACAGGCCGCGTTAGTGAAGCTTTCTTT
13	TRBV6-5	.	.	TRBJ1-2	CASSQEGIYGYTF	TGTGCCAGCAGCCAAGAAGGCATCTATGGCTACACCTTC
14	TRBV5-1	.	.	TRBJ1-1	CASSLTGFDTEAFF	TGCGCCAGCAGCTTGACGGGTTTTGATACTGAAGCTTTCTTT
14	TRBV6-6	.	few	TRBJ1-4	CASSYTTTNEKLFF	TGTGCCAGCAGTTACACTACAACTAATGAAAAACTGTTTTTT